This passage covers 29 T cell receptor beta chains from one sample sequenced in a study of cytomegalovirus exposure and HLA in healthy donors (dated by TCRdb to about 2017). The receptor library was made with the immunoSEQ multiplex PCR assay. For the multiplex PCR, a mixture combining 60 forward primers for TCR Vbeta segments and 13 reverse primers for TCR Jbeta segments was used. Entries here come from immuneACCESS through TCRdb and include only in-frame sequences with V and J called. Some clones fail to appear in such tables; in the studies checked, an unresolved V gene covers under half of the shortfall, and the cause of the remainder is unknown. This sample's records show roughly 190,000 clones. The ten largest clonotypes hold around 0.79% of the sample. Sequencing input: PBMCs. The receptors come from a woman under 30 in good health and CMV-seropositive.

This chain links TRBV30 with TRBJ2-1, with TRBD2 as a possible D gene (6 bases). V was trimmed by 3 bases and J by 4 bases, leaving 19 bases between them. Germline V gene data show CDR1 as GTSNPN and CDR2 as SVGIG (reference sequence). The CDR3 extends over 16 amino acids. The CDR3 DNA sequence: TGTGCCTGGAGGGGGGGAACAGGTCGACTATACAATGAGCAGTTCTTC. Its translation is CAWRGGTGRLYNEQFF.

V is TRBV2 and J is TRBJ2-2; 12 positions match TRBD2. This CDR3 has 15 residues. Trimming removed 8 bases from V and 3 bases from J; junction bases left unmatched: 4. From germline, CDR1 is SNHLY and CDR2 FYNNEI. CDR3 bases: TGTGCCAGCGGCGGACTAGCGGGGTACACCGGGGAGCTGTTTTTT. Its protein product is CASGGLAGYTGELFF.

This chain links TRBV1 with TRBJ2-1; the table calls TRBD2, which could not be checked here. TRBV1 is marked as a pseudogene. This CDR3 spans 18 amino acids. The CDR3 sequence is CTSRQDPAGRRCYNEQFF. The CDR3, as DNA: TGCACCAGCAGGCAAGACCCGGCGGGCCGCCGCTGCTACAATGAGCAGTTCTTC.

CDR3 bases: TGTGCCAGCAGCTTAAGGCTGAGACACCACAATGAGCAGTTCTTC. Translation: CASSLRLRHHNEQFF. The V and J genes are TRBV11-3 and TRBJ2-1; the D is unclear. Germline CDR1 is SGHNT and CDR2 is YENEEA. The CDR3 is 15 residues long. Trimming shortened V by 2 bases and J by 5 bases, and 13 bases separated the two germline ends. Drawing the rest from reference TRBV11-3 and TRBJ2-1, the complete variable domain is EAGVVQSPRYKIIEKKQPVAFWCNPISGHNTLYWYLQNLGQGPELLIRYENEEAVDDSQLPKDRFSAERLKGVDSTLKIQPAELGDSAVYLCASSLRLRHHNEQFFGPGTRLTVL.

The CDR3 here is CASSTPGTYEQYF. CDR3 bases: TGTGCCAGCAGCACACCTGGCACATACGAGCAGTACTTC. V is TRBV7-9 and J is TRBJ2-7, with no clear D. This CDR3 is built from 13 residues. CDR1 is SEHNR and CDR2 is FQNEAQ in the germline V gene (reference sequence). Trimming pared 5 bases from V and 4 bases from J, leaving 12 bases between.

The chain recombines TRBV7-2 with TRBJ2-3; D may be TRBD2 (5 bases). The germline V gene has CDR1 SGHTA and CDR2 FQGNSA. V lost 5 bases to trimming and J lost 2 bases, with 17 bases between them. This CDR3 is built from 16 residues. The CDR3 coding sequence is TGTGCCAGCAGCCCCGGACTTTTTCTCTCCACAGATACGCAGTATTTT. Translating gives CASSPGLFLSTDTQYF.

V is TRBV5-1 and J is TRBJ2-1, with 8 nucleotides matching TRBD2. Per the germline V gene, CDR1 is SGHRS and CDR2 is YFSETQ. J gave up 2 bases and V 0 bases, and 4 bases lay outside the gene matches. This CDR3 contains 16 residues. Here the CDR3 reads CASSLGAGGAYNEQFF. CDR3 coding DNA: TGCGCCAGCAGCTTGGGTGCGGGGGGTGCCTACAATGAGCAGTTCTTC.

J is TRBJ2-1 and V is TRBV19, with D possibly being TRBD2 (5 bases). The germline V gene encodes CDR1 LNHDA and CDR2 SQIVND (reference sequence). The ends were cut back, 0 bases at V and 10 bases at J, with 16 bases in the middle. There are 15 residues in the CDR3. The CDR3 loop reads CASSIEGGLTIEQFF. In DNA, the CDR3 is TGTGCCAGTAGTATAGAAGGCGGGCTTACAATAGAGCAGTTCTTC.

V is TRBV11-2 and J is TRBJ1-3, with no clear D. Germline CDR1 reads SGHAT; CDR2 reads FQNNGV. CDR3 length: 15 residues. V was cut by 3 bases and J by 0 bases, with 9 bases left in between. The CDR3 coding sequence is TGTGCCAGCAGCTTCCGACGGGACTCTGGAAACACCATATATTTT. It specifies CASSFRRDSGNTIYF.

The chain is built from TRBV6-1 and TRBJ1-4; maybe TRBD1 (5 bases). This CDR3 is built from 14 residues. Per germline, CDR1 MNHNS and CDR2 SASEGT. Trimming shortened V by 3 bases and J by 3 bases, and 8 bases separated the two germline ends. In DNA form, the CDR3 reads TGTGCCAGCAGTGAGGGGCCAGCTAATGAAAAACTGTTTTTT. Amino acids: CASSEGPANEKLFF.

J is TRBJ1-1 and V is TRBV19; D is perhaps TRBD1 (6 bases). V lost 5 bases to trimming and J lost 2 bases, with 15 bases between them. The germline V gene has CDR1 LNHDA and CDR2 SQIVND (reference sequence). This CDR3 region has 15 residues. The CDR3 loop reads CASSSTSRGNTEAFF. CDR3 nucleotides: TGTGCCAGTAGTTCTACCTCCAGGGGTAACACTGAAGCTTTCTTT.

The rearrangement links TRBV5-1 to TRBJ1-2, with 12 bases fitting TRBD1. J lost 3 bases, V lost 2 bases, and 11 bases had no gene match. Per the germline V gene, CDR1 is SGHRS and CDR2 is YFSETQ. The CDR3 sequence is 18 residues long. The CDR3 spells CASSFGTGGVLKDYGYTF. In DNA form, the CDR3 reads TGCGCCAGCAGCTTCGGGACAGGGGGCGTCTTGAAGGACTATGGCTACACCTTC.

This chain links TRBV19 with TRBJ1-2; TRBD1 is a possible D gene (6 bases). The CDR3 loop spans 14 amino acids. Trimming took off 5 bases at V and 4 bases at J, with 14 bases between the two ends. Germline CDR1 and CDR2: LNHDA and SQIVND (reference sequence). The CDR3 DNA is TGTGCCAGTAGTGCCCGACAGGATAGCTATGGCTACACCTTC. Its translation: CASSARQDSYGYTF.

This chain links TRBV2 with TRBJ2-5; D is ambiguous. Germline V gene lookup returns CDR1 SNHLY and CDR2 FYNNEI. Trimming shortened V by 6 bases and J by 4 bases, and 12 bases separated the two germline ends. The CDR3 has 13 amino acids. The CDR3 DNA follows: TGTGCCAGCAGCAGAGCGCCAACAGAGACCCAGTACTTC. This encodes CASSRAPTETQYF.

The rearrangement joins TRBV9 to TRBJ2-3, with D perhaps matching TRBD1 (5 bases). V lost 0 bases, J lost 7 bases, and 15 bases lay in between. Germline V gene lookup returns CDR1 SGDLS and CDR2 YYNGEE. CDR3 size: 15 residues. CDR3 nucleotides: TGTGCCAGCAGCGTAGTAGGGAAGGGGATGAATACGCAGTATTTT. It codes for CASSVVGKGMNTQYF.

The chain recombines TRBV4-1 with TRBJ2-3; 10 bases are shared with TRBD2. V lost 3 bases and J lost 6; bases outside the gene matches: 15. The CDR3 is made up of 18 amino acids. Germline-derived CDR1 and CDR2 are MGHRA and YSYEKL. Written as DNA, the CDR3 is TGCGCCAGCAGCCAGGTGGAGTGGGCTAGCGGGGGTGGGGATACGCAGTATTTT. Amino acids: CASSQVEWASGGGDTQYF.

V is TRBV4-1 and J is TRBJ1-1; D is perhaps TRBD1 (6 bases). The CDR3 is made up of 15 amino acids. Germline V gives CDR1 MGHRA, CDR2 YSYEKL. Trimming cost V 0 bases and J 5 bases, with 13 bases left between them. CDR3 sequence (DNA): TGCGCCAGCAGCCAAGAGGGGGGAGGGGGGACTGAAGCTTTCTTT. Translating gives CASSQEGGGGTEAFF.

V is TRBV13 and J is TRBJ2-1, with 9 bases lining up with TRBD2. This CDR3 contains 16 residues. V was pared by 5 bases and J by 0 bases, with 5 bases of the junction left unmatched. In germline, CDR1 is PRHDT, CDR2 FYEKMQ (reference sequence). The CDR3 DNA sequence: TGTGCCAGCAGCCGGGGACTAGCCGACTCCTACAATGAGCAGTTCTTC. It encodes CASSRGLADSYNEQFF.

This chain joins TRBV29-1 and TRBJ2-5, with D tentatively TRBD1 (6 bases). V dropped 4 bases and J dropped 3 bases, with 9 bases sitting between them. Per germline, CDR1 SQVTM and CDR2 ANQGSEA. CDR3 length: 12 amino acids. The CDR3 loop reads CSVAGVEETQYF. Here the CDR3 DNA reads TGCAGCGTTGCAGGGGTAGAAGAGACCCAGTACTTC.

This chain links TRBV5-1 with TRBJ1-2, with D possibly TRBD1 on 6 matching bases. This CDR3 region has 16 residues. Germline V lookup: CDR1 SGHRS, CDR2 YFSETQ. Trimming removed 4 bases from V and 8 bases from J, with 24 bases in between. The CDR3 DNA follows: TGCGCCAGCAGCCCCCTTACCCCTGGGACAAGCGGCGGCTACACCTTC. It yields the protein CASSPLTPGTSGGYTF. Complete variable domain (other parts from reference TRBV5-1 and TRBJ1-2): KAGVTQTPRYLIKTRGQQVTLSCSPISGHRSVSWYQQTPGQGLQFLFEYFSETQRNKGNFPGRFSGRQFSNSRSEMNVSTLELGDSALYLCASSPLTPGTSGGYTFGSGTRLTVV.

This rearrangement joins TRBV9 to TRBJ1-6; TRBD1 matches 8 bases. The CDR3 length is 16 residues. J lost 6 bases, V lost 0 bases, and 5 bases had no gene match. Germline assignment: CDR1 SGDLS and CDR2 YYNGEE. CDR3 bases: TGTGCCAGCAGCGTAGAAGGACAGGGCCCTAATTCACCCCTCCACTTT. Its translation: CASSVEGQGPNSPLHF.

The chain employs TRBV4-1 and TRBJ1-3; perhaps TRBD1 as D (6 bases). With 4 bases removed from V and 0 bases from J, the gap between germline ends came to 19 bases. Germline loops: CDR1 MGHRA, CDR2 YSYEKL. The CDR3 has 18 residues. The CDR3 DNA reads TGCGCCAGCAGCCCCGCGGACAGCCTGGGGCTCTCTGGAAACACCATATATTTT. It yields the protein CASSPADSLGLSGNTIYF.

The chain carries TRBV29-1 and TRBJ1-1; 9 bases align to TRBD1. Trimming took 5 bases from V and 2 from J; bases not matched to a gene: 6. CDR3 length: 14 amino acids. CDR1 and CDR2 from the germline V gene are SQVTM and ANQGSEA. CDR3 nucleotide sequence: TGCAGCGTTCACAGGACAGGGGCTAACACTGAAGCTTTCTTT. Translation: CSVHRTGANTEAFF. Drawing the rest from reference TRBV29-1 and TRBJ1-1, the complete variable domain is SAVISQKPSRDICQRGTSLTIQCQVDSQVTMMFWYRQQPGQSLTLIATANQGSEATYESGFVIDKFPISRPNLTFSTLTVSNMSPEDSSIYLCSVHRTGANTEAFFGQGTRLTVV.

The rearrangement links TRBV6-6 to TRBJ2-1; D may be TRBD1 (7 bases). Germline CDR1 and CDR2: MNHNY and SVGAGI (reference sequence). Trimming pared 0 bases from V and 10 bases from J, leaving 13 bases between. The CDR3 loop spans 14 amino acids. CDR3 residues: CASSYSAGGMEQFF. The CDR3 DNA follows: TGTGCCAGCAGTTACTCTGCAGGGGGGATGGAGCAGTTCTTC.

This chain connects TRBV7-6 to TRBJ1-1; D may be TRBD1 (6 bases). Germline CDR1 reads SGHVS; CDR2 reads FNYEAQ. The CDR3 totals 13 residues. V was clipped by 5 bases and J by 8 bases, with 15 bases between them. DNA for the CDR3: TGTGCCAGCAGCACCGGGACACAAATAGAAGCTTTCTTT. This sequence encodes CASSTGTQIEAFF.

This chain joins TRBV7-9 and TRBJ2-7; D is unresolved. The V end was cut by 1 base, the J end by 5 bases, with 12 bases between. There are 14 residues in the CDR3. In germline, CDR1 is SEHNR, CDR2 FQNEAQ (reference sequence). The CDR3 DNA is TGTGCCAGCAGCTTAGAAGTTAGCCCCCACGAGCAGTACTTC. Translated, it gives CASSLEVSPHEQYF.

The rearrangement uses TRBV11-2 and TRBJ1-1; a weak D match, TRBD1 (6 bases). Per the germline V gene, CDR1 is SGHAT and CDR2 is FQNNGV. The CDR3 is made up of 19 amino acids. V lost 2 bases and J 1 base, leaving 23 bases between the germline ends. DNA of the CDR3: TGTGCCAGCAGCTTAAGTTTTAAGGGGGACGGACAAAAGAACACTGAAGCTTTCTTT. It yields the protein CASSLSFKGDGQKNTEAFF.

The V and J genes are TRBV6-5 and TRBJ2-3, with TRBD1 matching 7 bases. The CDR3 is made up of 15 amino acids. Germline assignment: CDR1 MNHEY and CDR2 SVGAGI. The trim removed 5 bases at V and 6 bases at J, leaving 11 bases unmatched. This CDR3 is CASSIRGHPMDTQYF. The CDR3 nucleotides read TGTGCCAGCAGTATAAGGGGGCACCCAATGGATACGCAGTATTTT.

The chain is built from TRBV7-6 and TRBJ2-7, with D unclear. Trimming pared 1 base from V and 6 bases from J, leaving 13 bases between. Germline lookup yields CDR1 SGHVS and CDR2 FNYEAQ. The CDR3 has 14 amino acids. This CDR3 reads CASSLESQESEQYF. The CDR3 DNA reads as TGTGCCAGCAGCTTAGAATCGCAGGAAAGCGAGCAGTACTTC.